The entry below gives a single TCR beta chain sequence along with its context. This entry belongs to a study of early T cells in non-severe SARS-CoV-2 infection. The V and J ends lost 2 bases and 6 bases, in that order; junction bases with no gene match: 5. This CDR3 has 14 amino acids. The germline gives CDR1 SGHRS, CDR2 YFSETQ. TCRdb analysed the 5' RACE reads with MiXCR anew, one entry per CDR3 protein. The sample shows 85,000 to 95,000 distinct CDR3 sequences, roughly 15% of them seen only once. This sequence joins TRBV5-1 and TRBJ2-3, with 8 nucleotides matching TRBD1. Sequencing was performed on whole blood. The sequence was collected from an adult who was a healthcare worker with PCR-confirmed SARS-CoV-2 infection or an uninfected control (not recorded which). This CDR3 reads CASSFQDRADTQYF. The CDR3 DNA follows: TGCGCCAGCAGCTTTCAGGACAGGGCCGATACGCAGTATTTT.